Only a few counts were recorded for the clone carrying this T cell receptor (beta chain). This CDR3 region has 14 residues. Per the germline V gene, CDR1 is MGHRA and CDR2 is YSYEKL. V lost 3 bases, J lost 4 bases, and 4 bases stayed unmatched. This sample is drawn from a study of cytomegalovirus exposure and HLA in healthy donors. Use of 60 Vbeta and 13 Jbeta primers characterized the PCR. Profiling relied on immunoSEQ multiplex PCR, and the TCRdb table lists in-frame clones only, not all of them. The sample has approximately 120,000 clones; approximately 10% are singletons. The sample taken for sequencing was PBMCs. The sequence derives from a young woman in good health and CMV-seropositive. The chain links TRBV4-1 to TRBJ2-3; 7 bases fit TRBD2. For the CDR3, the DNA is TGCGCCAGCAGCCAGCGGGAGTTGGCAGATACGCAGTATTTT. Protein product: CASSQRELADTQYF.